These 19 T cell receptor beta chains were sequenced from one sample in a study of T cell responses to AZD1222 COVID-19 vaccine. Clones were sequenced by immunoSEQ multiplex PCR, and TCRdb holds only the in-frame ones, with some missing. The sample records about 150,000 clones, approximately 91% being singletons. This specimen was peripheral blood, taken 28 days after the second AZD1222 dose. These receptors were taken from an adult who received the AZD1222 COVID-19 vaccine.

This chain connects TRBV11-2 to TRBJ2-2; tentatively, D is TRBD1 or TRBD2 (5 bases each). CDR1 and CDR2 from the germline V gene are SGHAT and FQNNGV. The CDR3 has 12 residues. Trimming pared 5 bases from V and 10 bases from J, leaving 11 bases between. The CDR3 DNA reads as TGTGCCAGCAGCCGATGGGGGAAGGAGCTGTTTTTT. This translates into CASSRWGKELFF.

The chain employs TRBV18 and TRBJ1-1; D uncertain. CDR3 length: 13 residues. Germline values: CDR1 KGHSH, CDR2 LQKENI. Trimming took 3 bases from V and 8 from J, leaving 13 bases between them. CDR3 DNA sequence: TGTGCCAGCTCACCGACGACTTCAGTAGAAGCTTTCTTT. Its translation is CASSPTTSVEAFF.

This sequence joins TRBV4-1 and TRBJ2-2; unclear D gene. The CDR3 is 15 amino acids. The V gene lost 1 base and the J gene lost 1 base, with 7 bases spanning the gap. Germline V gives CDR1 MGHRA, CDR2 YSYEKL. In nucleotides, the CDR3 is TGCGCCAGCAGCCAAGCCTTCCAGAACACCGGGGAGCTGTTTTTT. Its translation is CASSQAFQNTGELFF.

The V call is TRBV5-1, the J call TRBJ2-3; no clear D. V was trimmed by 0 bases and J by 2 bases, leaving 7 bases between them. This CDR3 contains 14 residues. Germline CDR1 SGHRS, CDR2 YFSETQ. The CDR3 loop is CASSLDPDTDTQYF. In DNA, the CDR3 is TGCGCCAGCAGCTTGGATCCAGACACAGATACGCAGTATTTT.

The CDR3 DNA sequence: TGTGCCAGTAGTCTCGACAGGGTCGATGGCTACACCTTC. This sequence encodes CASSLDRVDGYTF. The genes are TRBV19 and TRBJ1-2, with 7 bases that match TRBD1. Germline lookup yields CDR1 LNHDA and CDR2 SQIVND (reference sequence). The length of the CDR3 is 13 residues. With 5 bases clipped from V and 6 bases from J, the junction kept 6 bases outside the gene matches.

In DNA, the CDR3 is TGTGCCAGCAGCTTGGACTGGACAGGGGGCAATGAGCAGTTCTTC. It translates to CASSLDWTGGNEQFF. The V gene is TRBV5-8, the J gene TRBJ2-1; 10 positions agree with TRBD1. The germline gives CDR1 SGHTS, CDR2 YDEGEE. The V segment lost 0 bases and the J segment 6 bases; nucleotides outside the gene matches: 3. This CDR3 comprises 15 residues.

The J gene is TRBJ1-1, the V gene TRBV7-9; 8 bases agree with TRBD1. The J segment lost 5 bases and the V segment lost 8 bases, leaving 4 bases of the junction unmatched. Germline V CDR1 and CDR2: SEHNR, FQNEAQ (reference sequence). The CDR3 sequence is 12 residues long. In DNA form, the CDR3 reads TGTGCCAGCGGCCACAGGGGGACTGAAGCTTTCTTT. As protein: CASGHRGTEAFF.

J is TRBJ2-5 and V is TRBV9; maybe TRBD2 (6 bases). This CDR3 comprises 14 residues. Germline assignment: CDR1 SGDLS and CDR2 YYNGEE. Trimming shortened V by 0 bases and J by 5 bases, and 11 bases separated the two germline ends. The CDR3 loop reads CASSVAGVRETQYF. Written as DNA, the CDR3 is TGTGCCAGCAGCGTAGCGGGGGTCCGTGAGACCCAGTACTTC.

The chain's CDR3 is CASSEGGGVAYGYTF. The CDR3 coding sequence is TGTGCCAGCAGTGAAGGAGGGGGCGTCGCTTATGGCTACACCTTC. This chain uses TRBV6-1 with TRBJ1-2; TRBD1 matches at 7 bases. Germline CDR1 is MNHNS and CDR2 is SASEGT. J lost 5 bases, V lost 1 base, and 7 bases had no gene match. The CDR3 has 15 residues.

V and J are TRBV5-4 and TRBJ1-6; D gene ambiguous. Per germline, CDR1 SGHNT and CDR2 YYREEE (reference sequence). With 0 bases removed from V and 13 bases from J, the gap between germline ends came to 14 bases. The CDR3 length is 14 residues. CDR3 sequence: CASSLEPAGGPLHF. CDR3 nucleotides: TGTGCCAGCAGCTTGGAGCCGGCGGGAGGGCCCCTCCACTTT. Full variable domain (rest looked up from reference TRBV5-4 and TRBJ1-6): ETGVTQSPTHLIKTRGQQVTLRCSSQSGHNTVSWYQQALGQGPQFIFQYYREEENGRGNFPPRFSGLQFPNYSSELNVNALELDDSALYLCASSLEPAGGPLHFGNGTRLTVT.

The V and J genes are TRBV5-1 and TRBJ2-1, with 11 bases that match TRBD2. Germline-derived CDR1 and CDR2 are SGHRS and YFSETQ. V was clipped by 0 bases and J by 7 bases; unmatched bases: 3. The CDR3 loop spans 15 amino acids. The CDR3 DNA follows: TGCGCCAGCAGCTTGGAACTAGCGGGAGTGAATGAGCAGTTCTTC. It yields the protein CASSLELAGVNEQFF.

J is TRBJ1-4 and V is TRBV5-4, with a tentative D call TRBD1 (5 bases). This CDR3 has 14 amino acids. The V end was cut by 4 bases, the J end by 8 bases, with 15 bases between. From germline, CDR1 is SGHNT and CDR2 YYREEE (reference sequence). CDR3 protein: CASSRPGGGEKLFF. CDR3 nucleotides: TGTGCCAGCAGCAGACCTGGTGGGGGGGAAAAACTGTTTTTT.

This clone has only a few counts. The chain combines TRBV6-2 or TRBV6-3 with TRBJ2-5; TRBD1 agrees at 12 bases. Trimming cost V 6 bases and J 5 bases; bases outside gene matches: 7. The CDR3 consists of 15 residues. The V gene's germline CDR1 is MNHEY and CDR2 SVGEGT. The CDR3 DNA reads TGTGCCAGCAGCTATCGGGACAGGGGGCGTGAGACCCAGTACTTC. The encoded protein is CASSYRDRGRETQYF.

This clone was counted only a few times. The genes are TRBV4-1 and TRBJ2-7; D is unresolved. V was clipped by 1 base and J by 5 bases, with 12 bases between them. Per the germline V gene, CDR1 is MGHRA and CDR2 is YSYEKL. CDR3 length equals 14 residues. The CDR3 bases are TGCGCCAGCAGCCAAGTACCGGATACCAACGAGCAGTACTTC. Protein product: CASSQVPDTNEQYF.

The chain couples TRBV29-1 to TRBJ1-1; D may be TRBD1 (5 bases). Per germline, CDR1 SQVTM and CDR2 ANQGSEA. V was cut by 5 bases and J by 5 bases, with 15 bases left in between. The CDR3 runs to 13 residues. The CDR3 reads CSVSHQRGTEAFF. The CDR3 region has the DNA TGCAGCGTTTCCCACCAGAGGGGTACTGAAGCTTTCTTT.

This chain uses TRBV15 with TRBJ1-5; D is uncertain. CDR1 and CDR2 (germline): LNHNV, YYDKDF (reference sequence). Between the trimmed V and J ends, which lost 1 base and 6 bases, there was a span of 4 bases. CDR3 length equals 12 residues. The chain's CDR3 is CATSRVGQPQHF. The CDR3 nucleotides are TGTGCCACCAGCAGAGTAGGTCAGCCCCAGCATTTT.

This sequence joins TRBV4-2 and TRBJ2-1; D uncertain. The CDR3 totals 14 residues. Deletions cut 4 bases from V and 2 bases from J, with 9 bases between. Germline CDR1 and CDR2: LGHNA and YNFKEQ. The CDR3 protein is CASSPPGPYNEQFF. CDR3 sequence (DNA): TGTGCCAGCAGCCCGCCGGGCCCCTACAATGAGCAGTTCTTC.

The genes are TRBV2 and TRBJ2-3; possibly TRBD2 for D (7 bases). The germline V and J ends were trimmed by 1 base and 4 bases, with 12 bases remaining between them. CDR1 and CDR2 (germline): SNHLY, FYNNEI. This CDR3 spans 15 amino acids. The CDR3 sequence is CASSEGPGGPDTQYF. The CDR3 DNA follows: TGTGCCAGCAGTGAAGGGCCGGGGGGCCCAGATACGCAGTATTTT.

V gene TRBV7-6 combines with J gene TRBJ2-1, with TRBD2 matching over 10 bases. CDR1 and CDR2 from the germline V gene are SGHVS and FNYEAQ. Losses at the gene ends were 1 base for V and 0 bases for J; bases not matched to a gene: 9. The length of the CDR3 is 19 residues. CDR3 amino acids: CASSLGLAGVLSSYNEQFF. The CDR3 region has the DNA TGTGCCAGCAGCTTAGGGCTAGCGGGGGTTTTAAGCTCCTACAATGAGCAGTTCTTC.